One sample yielded the 25 T cell receptor beta chains listed below, sequenced in a study of OX40 agonist ivuxolimab in advanced cancers. The protocol used for the library was the immunoSEQ multiplex PCR assay. TCRdb obtained this table from immuneACCESS and retained in-frame rearrangements with V and J assigned. These tables miss some clones; where compared with another copy, unresolved V genes account for less than half of the shortfall, and the remainder is unexplained. The table for this sample lists 50,000 to 60,000 clones; over 80% of them were counted only once. 3.5% to 4.5% of the sample goes to the ten largest clones. Specimen: CD4+ or CD8+ T cells sorted from blood, collected in a trial of the OX40 agonist ivuxolimab. These receptors were taken from an adult with an advanced solid tumor such as melanoma, head and neck, liver or kidney cancer.

The rearrangement links TRBV21-1 to TRBJ2-7; the tabulated D call, TRBD2, remains unverified against the DNA. TRBV21-1 is deemed a pseudogene. This CDR3 region has 14 residues. This chain's CDR3 is CASSKYLSSYEQYF. As DNA, the CDR3 is TGTGCCAGCAGCAAATACCTGAGCTCCTACGAGCAGTACTTC.

The genes are TRBV28 and TRBJ2-7; 8 bases fit TRBD2. This CDR3 has 16 residues. J lost 1 base, V lost 5 bases, and 10 bases had no gene match. The germline V gene has CDR1 MDHEN and CDR2 SYDVKM. The CDR3 DNA reads TGTGCCAGCAGTAGCCGAGCGGGAGTTGGGTCCTACGAGCAGTACTTC. It yields the protein CASSSRAGVGSYEQYF. Combining the CDR3 with reference TRBV28 and TRBJ2-7 gives the whole variable domain DVKVTQSSRYLVKRTGEKVFLECVQDMDHENMFWYRQDPGLGLRLIYFSYDVKMKEKGDIPEGYSVSREKKERFSLILESASTNQTSMYLCASSSRAGVGSYEQYFGPGTRLTVT.

A few counts support this clone. V and J are TRBV19 and TRBJ1-1; D call uncertain. Germline values: CDR1 LNHDA, CDR2 SQIVND (reference sequence). V was shortened by 1 base and J by 0 bases, with 3 bases between the two germline ends. The CDR3 sequence is 13 residues long. The CDR3 sequence is CASSIALNTEAFF. CDR3 DNA sequence: TGTGCCAGTAGTATAGCGTTGAACACTGAAGCTTTCTTT.

The rearrangement joins TRBV27 to TRBJ2-3, with 7 bases fitting TRBD1. The junction had 6 bases not matched to a gene; V was cut back by 1 base and J by 5 bases. This CDR3 has 15 amino acids. Germline lookup yields CDR1 MNHEY and CDR2 SMNVEV (reference sequence). CDR3 sequence reads: CASSLWVGGKDTQYF. The CDR3 DNA reads as TGTGCCAGCAGTTTATGGGTAGGGGGCAAAGATACGCAGTATTTT.

The chain recombines TRBV5-1 with TRBJ1-1; no definite D call. V dropped 3 bases and J dropped 0 bases, with 12 bases sitting between them. The V gene's germline CDR1 is SGHRS and CDR2 YFSETQ. The CDR3 sequence is 15 residues long. Here the CDR3 DNA reads TGCGCCAGCAGCTGGGGTGGAGATATGAACACTGAAGCTTTCTTT. This sequence encodes CASSWGGDMNTEAFF.

This rearrangement joins TRBV7-9 to TRBJ2-5; D possibly matches TRBD1 or TRBD2 (5 bases each). The CDR3 consists of 12 residues. CDR1 and CDR2 from the germline V gene are SEHNR and FQNEAQ (reference sequence). V was shortened by 6 bases and J by 3 bases, with 8 bases between the two germline ends. The CDR3 is CASRVGEETQYF. The CDR3 DNA follows: TGTGCCAGCAGAGTGGGGGAAGAGACCCAGTACTTC.

This clone was seen only once. The DNA of the CDR3 is TGTGCCAGCAGCTTATGGTCGACAGGGGAAAATGAAAAACTGTTTTTT. This sequence encodes CASSLWSTGENEKLFF. The J gene is TRBJ1-4, the V gene TRBV11-2, with TRBD1 matching over 8 bases. Germline CDR1 SGHAT, CDR2 FQNNGV. V was pared by 2 bases and J by 5 bases, with 7 bases of the junction left unmatched. This CDR3 region has 16 residues. The variable domain in full, completed from reference TRBV11-2 and TRBJ1-4, reads EAGVAQSPRYKIIEKRQSVAFWCNPISGHATLYWYQQILGQGPKLLIQFQNNGVVDDSQLPKDRFSAERLKGVDSTLKIQPAKLEDSAVYLCASSLWSTGENEKLFFGSGTQLSVL.

V gene TRBV7-2 combines with J gene TRBJ2-1; 13 positions agree with TRBD2. The CDR3 is 17 residues long. Germline V gives CDR1 SGHTA, CDR2 FQGNSA. Trimming cost V 4 bases and J 4 bases; bases outside gene matches: 7. The CDR3 loop is CASSSAGTSGMYNEQFF. The CDR3 DNA is TGTGCCAGCAGCTCGGCCGGGACTAGCGGGATGTACAATGAGCAGTTCTTC.

V is TRBV11-3 and J is TRBJ2-1; D remains ambiguous. V dropped 0 bases and J dropped 4 bases, with 4 bases sitting between them. The CDR3 runs 13 residues. In germline, CDR1 is SGHNT, CDR2 YENEEA. This CDR3 is CASSLEGYNEQFF. As DNA, the CDR3 is TGTGCCAGCAGCTTAGAAGGGTACAATGAGCAGTTCTTC. The variable domain in full, with the rest retrieved from reference TRBV11-3 and TRBJ2-1, is EAGVVQSPRYKIIEKKQPVAFWCNPISGHNTLYWYLQNLGQGPELLIRYENEEAVDDSQLPKDRFSAERLKGVDSTLKIQPAELGDSAVYLCASSLEGYNEQFFGPGTRLTVL.

In its sample, this clone was seen once. This sequence joins TRBV7-8 and TRBJ2-7; tentative D call: TRBD2 (5 bases). Trimming shortened V by 5 bases and J by 4 bases, and 12 bases separated the two germline ends. From germline, CDR1 is SGHVS and CDR2 FQNEAQ. The CDR3 runs 13 residues. The CDR3 region has the DNA TGTGCCAGCAGCGCCCGGACTTTTTACGAGCAGTACTTC. Its translation is CASSARTFYEQYF. The whole variable domain, filled in from reference TRBV7-8 and TRBJ2-7, reads GAGVSQSPRYKVAKRGQDVALRCDPISGHVSLFWYQQALGQGPEFLTYFQNEAQLDKSGLPSDRFFAERPEGSVSTLKIQRTQQEDSAVYLCASSARTFYEQYFGPGTRLTVT.

This chain connects TRBV30 to TRBJ2-7, with no clear D. The CDR3 sequence is 14 residues long. V lost 1 base and J 2 bases, leaving 12 bases between the germline ends. CDR1 GTSNPN and CDR2 SVGIG come from the germline V gene (reference sequence). The CDR3 spells CAWSGGNRPYEQYF. CDR3 nucleotide sequence: TGTGCCTGGAGTGGGGGAAACAGACCCTACGAGCAGTACTTC.

In nucleotides, the CDR3 is TGCGCCAGCAGTCAAATTGTGCAGGGGACGGGACTAGCGGCCAATGAGCAGTTCTTC. Its protein product is CASSQIVQGTGLAANEQFF. The chain links TRBV23-1 to TRBJ2-1, with TRBD2 matching 11 bases. TRBV23-1 is an ORF, and what it does is uncertain. The CDR3 length is 19 residues. V lost 2 bases and J lost 6; bases outside the gene matches: 15.

By frequency in the sample, this clone is medium-sized. The chain carries TRBV7-9 and TRBJ2-7, with D tentatively TRBD1 or TRBD2 (5 bases each). This CDR3 is built from 12 residues. Trimming shortened V by 10 bases and J by 0 bases, and 10 bases separated the two germline ends. Germline CDR1 and CDR2: SEHNR and FQNEAQ (reference sequence). The CDR3 is CATRGYSYEQYF. CDR3 DNA: TGTGCCACGAGGGGCTACTCCTACGAGCAGTACTTC.

The chain employs TRBV29-1 and TRBJ2-5; D might be TRBD2 (6 bases). Germline V gives CDR1 SQVTM, CDR2 ANQGSEA. This CDR3 contains 16 residues. Trimming shortened V by 0 bases and J by 4 bases, and 18 bases separated the two germline ends. The CDR3 spells CSVEDRKDPRGETQYF. For the CDR3, the DNA is TGCAGCGTTGAAGATCGAAAGGACCCGCGGGGAGAGACCCAGTACTTC. The variable domain in full, completed from reference TRBV29-1 and TRBJ2-5, reads SAVISQKPSRDICQRGTSLTIQCQVDSQVTMMFWYRQQPGQSLTLIATANQGSEATYESGFVIDKFPISRPNLTFSTLTVSNMSPEDSSIYLCSVEDRKDPRGETQYFGPGTRLLVL.

Only one count was recorded for this clone. Other DNA sequences within the sample encode an identical CDR3. The chain recombines TRBV19 with TRBJ2-7; the D gene is possibly TRBD2 (6 bases). The CDR3 runs to 14 residues. Germline V lookup: CDR1 LNHDA, CDR2 SQIVND (reference sequence). Trimming took 3 bases from V and 0 from J, leaving 9 bases between them. CDR3 region: CASSMVGSSYEQYF. In DNA, the CDR3 is TGTGCCAGTAGTATGGTCGGGAGCTCCTACGAGCAGTACTTC.

The V gene is TRBV2, the J gene TRBJ2-5; TRBD2 is a possible D gene (5 bases). Trimming pared 7 bases from V and 1 base from J, leaving 7 bases between. Germline V gene lookup returns CDR1 SNHLY and CDR2 FYNNEI. This CDR3 has 12 residues. The CDR3 nucleotides read TGTGCCAGCACGGGGATCCAAGAGACCCAGTACTTC. It is translated as CASTGIQETQYF.

J is TRBJ2-1 and V is TRBV20-1; D unclear. The CDR3 has 11 amino acids. CDR1 is DFQATT, CDR2 SNEGSKA, per germline (reference sequence). Trimming took 5 bases from V and 1 from J, leaving 3 bases between them. CDR3 loop: CSAPSYNEQFF. The DNA for the CDR3 is TGCAGTGCTCCATCCTACAATGAGCAGTTCTTC.

The chain uses TRBV9 and TRBJ2-1, with 10 bases identical to TRBD2. The CDR3 has 15 amino acids. CDR1 is SGDLS and CDR2 is YYNGEE in the germline V gene. Unmatched junction bases numbered 3, after V lost 3 bases and J lost 3 bases. The CDR3 spells CASSAGLADYNEQFF. CDR3 DNA: TGTGCCAGCAGCGCTGGACTAGCGGACTACAATGAGCAGTTCTTC.

This clone has just one count. The gene calls are TRBV4-2 and TRBJ2-2; 11 positions agree with TRBD1. Per the germline V gene, CDR1 is LGHNA and CDR2 is YNFKEQ. After removal of 3 bases from V and 7 bases from J, the junction contained 4 bases not matched to a gene. The CDR3 totals 15 residues. CDR3: CASSHGQGAGGELFF. In nucleotides, the CDR3 is TGTGCCAGCAGCCACGGACAGGGGGCCGGCGGGGAGCTGTTTTTT.

The chain's CDR3 is CASSLDRSFSGANVLTF. The CDR3 region has the DNA TGTGCCAGCAGCTTAGATCGGTCCTTCTCTGGGGCCAACGTCCTGACTTTC. The V gene is TRBV7-9, the J gene TRBJ2-6; D remains unclear. Germline loops: CDR1 SEHNR, CDR2 FQNEAQ (reference sequence). This CDR3 comprises 17 residues. Trimming pared 1 base from V and 0 bases from J, leaving 10 bases between.

The rearrangement joins TRBV5-4 to TRBJ2-5; 9 nucleotides agree with TRBD1. Germline V gives CDR1 SGHNT, CDR2 YYREEE (reference sequence). The CDR3 contains 16 residues. The ends lost 4 bases at V and 2 bases at J; junction bases unmatched: 9. CDR3 loop: CASSLGTGWGQETQYF. In DNA, the CDR3 is TGTGCCAGCAGCCTAGGGACAGGGTGGGGGCAAGAGACCCAGTACTTC.

The chain couples TRBV20-1 to TRBJ2-7; D remains ambiguous. Trimming pared 2 bases from V and 6 bases from J, leaving 8 bases between. Germline CDR1 reads DFQATT; CDR2 reads SNEGSKA (reference sequence). This CDR3 contains 11 residues. The CDR3 DNA reads as TGCAGTGCTAGAACGGGCTTCGAGCAGTACTTC. Translated, it gives CSARTGFEQYF.

The chain carries TRBV5-1 and TRBJ2-3, with 11 bases lining up with TRBD1. J was trimmed by 0 bases and V by 4 bases; bases with no gene match: 7. The germline V gene encodes CDR1 SGHRS and CDR2 YFSETQ. The CDR3 covers 17 residues. CDR3 nucleotide sequence: TGCGCCAGCAGCGCAGGACAGGGGGCGACTAGCACAGATACGCAGTATTTT. Protein product: CASSAGQGATSTDTQYF.

The genes are TRBV27 and TRBJ2-6; the match to TRBD2 covers 10 bases. This CDR3 has 19 amino acids. Trimming at V came to 4 bases and at J to 2 bases, leaving 11 bases not matched to a gene. The germline CDR1 and CDR2 sequences are MNHEY and SMNVEV (reference sequence). The CDR3 bases are TGTGCCAGCAGTTCCAAAATAGCGGGAGGTCCTACTGGGGCCAACGTCCTGACTTTC. Amino acid sequence: CASSSKIAGGPTGANVLTF.

J is TRBJ2-3 and V is TRBV11-2, with 9 bases aligning to TRBD2. The germline gives CDR1 SGHAT, CDR2 FQNNGV. The J segment lost 9 bases and the V segment lost 1 base, leaving 8 bases of the junction unmatched. The CDR3 sequence is 15 residues long. The CDR3 coding sequence is TGTGCCAGCAGCTTAGTGGCGGGAGGGCCGCAGACGCAGTATTTT. Translation: CASSLVAGGPQTQYF.